Sequencing of this T cell receptor beta chain was carried out in a study of T cell responses to AZD1222 COVID-19 vaccine. The wider study: Second doses that came at about 4 or about 12 weeks were put together.

Concerning this clone itself: Its antigen is as yet unknown.

Study-level findings and limits: Donors were mostly white British, more females; clonal diversity possibly underestimated.

Produced via immunoSEQ multiplex PCR; TCRdb's table is partial and in-frame only. Of roughly 150,000 clones detected, 85% to 95% appear once; the ten largest clones hold 9.1%. CDR3 length: 15 amino acids. Per germline, CDR1 SGHRS and CDR2 YFSETQ. Trimming took 2 bases from V and 5 from J, leaving 16 bases between them. This rearrangement joins TRBV5-1 to TRBJ1-2; D is undetermined. Sample: peripheral blood, taken on day 0 of AZD1222 vaccination. The clonotype originates from an adult in good health. The CDR3: CASSLIRGGGYGYTF. CDR3 nucleotide sequence: TGCGCCAGCAGCTTAATTCGGGGAGGCGGGTATGGCTACACCTTC.